This TCR beta chain was identified during a study of vaccination effects on CD4 cells after COVID-19 (dated 2022 in TCRdb). In the study overall: Each participant got two doses of an mRNA SARS-CoV-2 vaccine, either BNT162b2 or mRNA-1273. A total of 10 COVID-19 convalescent patients and 4 SARS-CoV-2-naive healthy vaccine recipients were included in the full study. The Oncomine TCR Beta short-read assay on an Illumina iSeq 100 was used to sequence cultures from other donors in the study. Pre-vaccine samples from two convalescent patients were drawn 16 days and one week before the first dose, 142 and 148 days after COVID-19 diagnosis. The study compared SARS-CoV-2 spike-specific CD4+ TCR repertoires before and after mRNA vaccination in COVID-19 convalescent patients and infection-naive vaccine recipients.

Broad study findings and their caveats: Clones induced by infection and clones induced by vaccination both contracted markedly at late timepoints after vaccination, which fits with T cell responses waning over time. Among convalescent patients, the spike-reactive repertoire after vaccination was made up mainly of new vaccine-induced clones that were largely distinct from the clones induced by infection. Only a small number of convalescent patients were included, and no early post-infection timepoints were available, which limited the study.

About this clone: Its antigen is still unknown. Per-nucleotide qualities are absent, and no much larger clonotype sits a single base away.

The library was produced with the immunoSEQ multiplex PCR assay. DNA from the cultured and isolated CD4+ T cells underwent TCR beta CDR3 sequencing. As for the authors' bioinformatics: Non-productive TCR sequences were removed, reads were trimmed to the CDR3 region, and CDR3s of at least 7 amino acids were retained. Antigen-specific clonotypes were identified with the MANAFEST web app by comparing expansion in peptide wells against reference cultures. Positive clones required FDR<0.05 expansion versus reference and all other wells, odds ratio above 5, and frequency above 0.1% in two replicate wells. Cross-reactive clonotypes were defined as significantly expanded in SARS-CoV-2 spike wells and in at least one common cold coronavirus spike condition. Levenshtein distance calculated with the stringdist R package was used to assess CDR3 similarity, and unrooted trees were constructed with ape in R 3.6.1. This immuneACCESS table, as held by TCRdb, lists in-frame sequences with V and J called but not all clones. Of the missing ones, under half trace to an unresolved V gene in checked studies; the others have no known cause. The D gene and trimming were derived from the DNA, and the V and J assignments and clone size from that table. The sample includes 20,000 to 30,000 clones, with 77% observed a single time. Jointly, the top ten make up about a fifth of the sample.

To identify antigen-specific CD4+ T cell clonotypes by their expansion, the ViraFEST assay first stimulated PBMC with viral peptide pools and then applied TCR sequencing. After 10 to 11 days of culture, CD4+ T cells were isolated with the EasySep CD4+ T cell isolation kit. PCR-confirmed SARS-CoV-2 infection had occurred in convalescent patients between March and December 2020, before the Alpha, Beta and Delta variants emerged in the United States. A few million PBMC per well were cultured with approximately 10 ug/ml peptides in IMDM containing around 5% human AB serum, around 10 IU/ml IL-2 and gentamicin. On days 3 and 7, half of the culture medium was replaced with fresh IL-2-containing medium. Unless noted otherwise, every peptide stimulation condition was grown in triplicate wells. Using Ficoll-Paque Plus gradient centrifugation, PBMC were separated from whole blood and then either used fresh or cryopreserved at -140C. Overlapping peptide pools spanned the spike proteins of SARS-CoV-2 and the common cold coronaviruses HCoV-NL63, HCoV-OC43 and HCoV-229E. Genomic DNA was extracted from cultured CD4+ T cells with the QIAamp micro DNA kit.

Including the terminal cysteine and phenylalanine, the CDR3 comprises 13 residues. The kept DNA is CDR3 alone, 39 bases in frame from the first base. Per the germline V gene (reference sequence), SEHNR is the CDR1 and FQNEAQ is the CDR2. The junction shows trimming of 11 bases on V and 0 bases on J, plus 8 bases between the germline ends. The sequencing used CD4+ T cells from PBMCs cultured with HCoV-NL63 spike peptides, collected before COVID-19 vaccination. The sample's cell subset or site label, in plain terms: HCoV-NL63 spike overlapping peptide pool stimulation. The chain couples TRBV7-9 to TRBJ2-6; TRBD2 is a possible D gene, resting on 5 matching bases. This clonotype was sampled from a human donor who had a prior SARS-CoV-2 infection. The DNA sequence is given as TGTGCCGGAGGACCCTCTGGGGCCAACGTCCTGACTTTC. The resulting protein is CAGGPSGANVLTF.